One and the same sample provided the 14 T cell receptor beta chains below, sequenced in a study of T cells after yellow fever vaccination. TCRdb ran MiXCR on the 5' RACE reads and lists one entry per CDR3 protein. In the table there are a few hundred thousand distinct CDR3 sequences, 4.1% of which are singletons. Sequenced material: PBMCs, taken 5 days after the yellow fever booster vaccination. The receptors were gathered from a man aged 18 to 30 who received the YFV17D yellow fever vaccine.

This sequence joins TRBV27 and TRBJ1-1; 7 bases fit TRBD1. V trimming: 10 bases; J trimming: 4 bases; junction bases outside the gene matches: 12. Germline CDR1 MNHEY, CDR2 SMNVEV (reference sequence). The CDR3 consists of 14 residues. The DNA for the CDR3 is TGTGCCACCGGACCGGGACAGAGGGGCACTGAAGCTTTCTTT. Protein product: CATGPGQRGTEAFF.

In its sample, this clonotype was seen many times. The chain has TRBV11-3 and TRBJ2-1, with 10 bases fitting TRBD2. The CDR3 is 20 residues long. With V trimmed by 5 bases and J by 0 bases, 16 bases remained unmatched. Looked up from germline, CDR1 is SGHNT and CDR2 is YENEEA. In nucleotides, the CDR3 is TGTGCCAGCAGCCTCGGTTGGGCTAGCGGGGGACCAAGCTCCTACAATGAGCAGTTCTTC. It is translated as CASSLGWASGGPSSYNEQFF.

This clonotype was observed many times. V usage is TRBV5-1 and J usage is TRBJ2-1; maybe TRBD2 (5 bases). Per germline, CDR1 SGHRS and CDR2 YFSETQ. The CDR3 is 14 residues long. V was cut by 4 bases and J by 6 bases, with 14 bases left in between. CDR3 sequence (DNA): TGCGCCAGCAGCATGGGGAGTCAACTCAATGAGCAGTTCTTC. Its translation: CASSMGSQLNEQFF.

This clonotype was observed many times. J is TRBJ2-1 and V is TRBV20-1, with a tentative D call TRBD1 (5 bases). Trimming shortened V by 3 bases and J by 8 bases, and 8 bases separated the two germline ends. CDR1 is DFQATT, CDR2 SNEGSKA, per germline (reference sequence). This CDR3 is built from 11 residues. The CDR3 DNA reads as TGCAGTGCTAGCAGGGCCGATGAGCAGTTCTTC. It translates to CSASRADEQFF.

The chain couples TRBV7-2 to TRBJ2-1; D ambiguous. The CDR3 runs to 14 residues. Trimming stripped 3 bases from V and 8 bases from J, with 14 bases between. Germline CDR1 and CDR2: SGHTA and FQGNSA. For the CDR3, the DNA is TGTGCCAGCAGCTTCGGCTGGGGTCGGGATGAGCAGTTCTTC. Translating gives CASSFGWGRDEQFF.

This clonotype was detected a few times. The chain employs TRBV6-5 and TRBJ2-1, with unresolved D. Germline V gives CDR1 MNHEY, CDR2 SVGAGI. The V end lost 2 bases, the J end lost 9 bases, and 11 bases lay between the germline ends. This CDR3 contains 13 residues. CDR3 coding DNA: TGTGCCAGCAGTTACACCGGCCAGCTTGAGCAGTTCTTC. Translation: CASSYTGQLEQFF.

The rearrangement joins TRBV2 to TRBJ2-2, with D maybe TRBD2 (6 bases). V lost 6 bases and J lost 7, with 12 bases in between. This CDR3 comprises 13 residues. Germline lookup yields CDR1 SNHLY and CDR2 FYNNEI. This CDR3 reads CASREGRYGELFF. Here the CDR3 DNA reads TGTGCCAGCAGGGAGGGAAGGTACGGGGAGCTGTTTTTT.

This clonotype was counted at least ten times. The gene calls are TRBV18 and TRBJ2-2; 8 bases map to TRBD1. The CDR3 is 15 residues long. J gave up 6 bases and V 6 bases, and 9 bases lay outside the gene matches. CDR1 and CDR2 from the germline V gene are KGHSH and LQKENI. CDR3 sequence: CASSTGQGGSGELFF. The CDR3, as DNA: TGTGCCAGCTCGACAGGACAGGGCGGTTCCGGGGAGCTGTTTTTT.

This clonotype was counted at least ten times. The V call is TRBV12-3 or TRBV12-4, the J call TRBJ2-2; D unclear. Trimming pared 3 bases from V and 1 base from J, leaving 6 bases between. The CDR3 runs 14 residues. CDR3 loop: CASSFGLNTGELFF. The DNA of the CDR3 is TGTGCCAGCAGTTTCGGGCTGAACACCGGGGAGCTGTTTTTT.

This clonotype has a handful of counts. CDR3 DNA: TGTGCCAGCAGCCAAGATGCGGCGGGGGGGCTCGATACGCAGTATTTT. Translation: CASSQDAAGGLDTQYF. V is TRBV4-2 and J is TRBJ2-3; 9 bases fit TRBD2. The CDR3 runs to 16 residues. In germline, CDR1 is LGHNA, CDR2 YNFKEQ. The ends lost 0 bases at V and 6 bases at J; junction bases unmatched: 7.

V and J are TRBV27 and TRBJ2-1; 7 bases align to TRBD1. With 4 bases clipped from V and 7 bases from J, the junction kept 4 bases outside the gene matches. The V gene's germline CDR1 is MNHEY and CDR2 SMNVEV (reference sequence). This CDR3 contains 13 residues. The CDR3 sequence is CASSSTGKNEQFF. CDR3 in DNA: TGTGCCAGCAGTTCGACAGGGAAGAATGAGCAGTTCTTC.

This clonotype was counted at least ten times. The V call is TRBV10-3, the J call TRBJ2-7, with 7 bases matching TRBD1. Germline V gives CDR1 ENHRY, CDR2 SYGVKD. Trimming removed 4 bases from V and 5 bases from J; junction bases left unmatched: 5. CDR3 length equals 13 residues. The CDR3 coding sequence is TGTGCCATCAGTGTGACAGGGTCCGACGAGCAGTACGTC. Residues: CAISVTGSDEQYV.

This clonotype was counted a few times. The chain combines TRBV4-1 with TRBJ1-5; TRBD1 matches at 7 bases. V shed 1 base, J shed 0 bases, and the junction held 3 bases outside the gene matches. This CDR3 comprises 16 residues. Germline lookup yields CDR1 MGHRA and CDR2 YSYEKL. The CDR3 sequence is CASSQVTGNSNQPQHF. As DNA, the CDR3 is TGCGCCAGCAGCCAAGTGACAGGGAATAGCAATCAGCCCCAGCATTTT.

The chain carries TRBV6-2 or TRBV6-3 and TRBJ2-5; no clear D gene. The CDR3 contains 12 residues. The V end lost 2 bases, the J end lost 9 bases, and 10 bases lay between the germline ends. Germline V lookup: CDR1 MNHEY, CDR2 SVGEGT. CDR3 sequence: CASSYAAGSQYF. CDR3 bases: TGTGCCAGCAGTTACGCCGCCGGGTCCCAGTACTTC.